These 8 T cell receptor beta chains share one sample of origin, sequenced in a study of blood T cell repertoires in COVID-19. Sequencing used immunoSEQ multiplex PCR; TCRdb keeps in-frame clones, though not all of them. The repertoire includes about 73,000 clones, around 83% of them detected once, and over 5% sits in the top ten. Sequences were obtained from peripheral blood. All receptors come from a woman aged 60-75 years with acute or convalescent COVID-19.

This chain links TRBV29-1 with TRBJ1-2, with 10 bases lining up with TRBD1. CDR3 length equals 15 residues. V shed 1 base and J 5 bases; nucleotides not matched to a gene: 7. Germline assignment: CDR1 SQVTM and CDR2 ANQGSEA. CDR3 loop: CSVEVTGGVWYGYTF. The CDR3 DNA reads TGCAGCGTTGAAGTGACAGGGGGCGTGTGGTATGGCTACACCTTC.

The V gene is TRBV7-9, the J gene TRBJ1-1, with TRBD1 matching 8 bases. V shed 5 bases and J 2 bases; nucleotides not matched to a gene: 7. The CDR3 covers 15 residues. The germline CDR1 and CDR2 sequences are SEHNR and FQNEAQ (reference sequence). The CDR3 region has the DNA TGTGCCAGCAGCCCATCCGGACAGGGCAACACTGAAGCTTTCTTT. This gives the protein CASSPSGQGNTEAFF.

The chain uses TRBV2 and TRBJ1-5, with 8 positions matching TRBD1. Unmatched junction bases numbered 14, after V lost 5 bases and J lost 5 bases. Germline V gives CDR1 SNHLY, CDR2 FYNNEI. CDR3 length: 17 residues. The CDR3 DNA is TGTGCCAGCAGTCTACAACCGGACAGGGAAGAAGATCAGCCCCAGCATTTT. This codes for CASSLQPDREEDQPQHF.

The chain couples TRBV5-5 to TRBJ1-3; 7 bases align to TRBD1. Trimming at V came to 0 bases and at J to 4 bases, leaving 4 bases not matched to a gene. This CDR3 has 15 amino acids. CDR1 and CDR2 (germline): SGHKS, YYEKEE (reference sequence). The DNA of the CDR3 is TGTGCCAGCAGCTTGGGACAGGGAACGGGAAACACCATATATTTT. It is translated as CASSLGQGTGNTIYF. Based on the CDR3 plus reference TRBV5-5 and TRBJ1-3, the full variable domain is DAGVTQSPTHLIKTRGQQVTLRCSPISGHKSVSWYQQVLGQGPQFIFQYYEKEERGRGNFPDRFSARQFPNYSSELNVNALLLGDSALYLCASSLGQGTGNTIYFGEGSWLTVV.

V is TRBV5-1 and J is TRBJ1-3, with 7 bases fitting TRBD1. Looked up from germline, CDR1 is SGHRS and CDR2 is YFSETQ. This CDR3 has 16 amino acids. The V segment lost 0 bases and the J segment 2 bases; nucleotides outside the gene matches: 5. The CDR3 DNA sequence: TGCGCCAGCAGCTTGGGGGCTCAGGGGGCTGGAAACACCATATATTTT. Encoded protein: CASSLGAQGAGNTIYF.

The V call is TRBV5-1, the J call TRBJ1-1, with TRBD1 matching 8 bases. V lost 4 bases and J lost 0; bases outside the gene matches: 14. Germline V CDR1 and CDR2: SGHRS, YFSETQ. This CDR3 is 18 amino acids long. The DNA for the CDR3 is TGCGCCAGCAGCCCCTCCGGGACAGGAAGAATTATGAACACTGAAGCTTTCTTT. This codes for CASSPSGTGRIMNTEAFF.

The J gene is TRBJ1-2, the V gene TRBV19; 8 bases map to TRBD1. J lost 2 bases, V lost 3 bases, and 5 bases had no gene match. Germline V gene data show CDR1 as LNHDA and CDR2 as SQIVND (reference sequence). CDR3 length equals 15 residues. The CDR3 sequence is CASSIGAGGNYGYTF. The CDR3 DNA follows: TGTGCCAGTAGTATTGGAGCAGGGGGCAACTATGGCTACACCTTC.

The chain is built from TRBV4-2 and TRBJ1-1; TRBD1 is a possible D gene (5 bases). The V end was cut by 4 bases, the J end by 4 bases, with 13 bases between. Looked up from germline, CDR1 is LGHNA and CDR2 is YNFKEQ. The CDR3 sequence is 14 residues long. The CDR3 DNA reads as TGTGCCAGCAGCCTCAACACGGGGGGCACTGAAGCTTTCTTT. This encodes CASSLNTGGTEAFF.